This is a list of T cell receptor beta chains from one sample in a study of shared clonotypes between healthy human individuals. Assay used: immunoSEQ multiplex PCR; TCRdb lists only in-frame clones, some missing. Of more than 500,000 clones in the sample, around 95% are singletons; the top ten hold about 0.11%. The sample taken for sequencing was naive CD8+ T cells sorted from blood. The receptors come from a woman aged 30 to 39 in good health. The CDR3 runs from the conserved cysteine through the conserved F or W. Each record gives: D gene, V gene, clone size, J gene, CDR3 DNA, CDR3 protein. A D gene is named only where the DNA matches it firmly. A row's size may be missing; if present it is once, few, many or a size class.

TRBD2	TRBV2	.	TRBJ2-1	TGTGCCAGCAGTGTGGGACTAGCGGGAGTAAGTTCCTACAATGAGCAGTTCTTC	CASSVGLAGVSSYNEQFF
.	TRBV5-6	.	TRBJ2-1	TGTGCCAGCAGCTTCCGACGGAGCTCCTACAATGAGCAGTTCTTC	CASSFRRSSYNEQFF
TRBD1	TRBV28	.	TRBJ1-4	TGTGCCAGCACCCGACAGGGCGATGGGGAAAAACTGTTTTTT	CASTRQGDGEKLFF
.	TRBV19	.	TRBJ2-2	TGTGCCAGTAGTACCCCGTGGCGGGAATTGATAAACGGGGAGCTGTTTTTT	CASSTPWRELINGELFF
.	TRBV28	.	TRBJ2-3	TGTGCCAGCAGTTTAAGGGGGTTGGGAGATACGCAGTATTTT	CASSLRGLGDTQYF
.	TRBV27	few	TRBJ2-7	TGTGCCAGCAGGGAGACTGTTTCCTACGAGCAGTACTTC	CASRETVSYEQYF
.	TRBV21-1	.	TRBJ1-1	TGTGCCAGCAGGGGTAAGCACAGATTGAACACTGAAGCTTTCTTT	CASRGKHRLNTEAFF
.	TRBV15	.	TRBJ2-7	TGTGCCACCAGCAGCCGGGGGAGCTCCTACGAGCAGTACTTC	CATSSRGSSYEQYF
.	TRBV30	.	TRBJ2-5	TGTGCCTGGAGTACGACAATACAAGAGACCCAGTACTTC	CAWSTTIQETQYF
.	TRBV9	.	TRBJ2-2	TGTGCCAGCAGCGTTGGTAAGGCAGCAATCACCGGGGAGCTGTTTTTT	CASSVGKAAITGELFF
TRBD2	TRBV19	once	TRBJ2-3	TGTGCCAGTAGAGGGACTAGCGGGAGTAAACGTCCAGATACGCAGTATTTT	CASRGTSGSKRPDTQYF
TRBD1	TRBV27	.	TRBJ1-1	TGTGCCAGCAGTTTTAACAGGGGAGGGACTGAAGCTTTCTTT	CASSFNRGGTEAFF
TRBD1	TRBV28	.	TRBJ2-3	TGTGCCAGCAGTGCACAGGGGGCTTACACAGATACGCAGTATTTT	CASSAQGAYTDTQYF
TRBD1	TRBV5-8	.	TRBJ1-5	TGTGCCAGCAGCCACACCGGGACAGGGGCTATCAATCAGCCCCAGCATTTT	CASSHTGTGAINQPQHF
.	TRBV5-4	.	TRBJ2-7	TGTGCCAGCAGCTTGCAGGGGTCAAACTACGAGCAGTACTTC	CASSLQGSNYEQYF
.	TRBV12-5	.	TRBJ1-3	TGTGCTAGTGGTTTACAGACAGTCTTCAGAAACACCATATATTTT	CASGLQTVFRNTIYF
.	TRBV28	.	TRBJ2-1	TGTGCCAGCAGTTTTCAATCCTACAATGAGCAGTTCTTC	CASSFQSYNEQFF
.	TRBV6-6	.	TRBJ2-7	TGTGCCAGCAGTTACGGACTGGGCGGCTACGAGCAGTACTTC	CASSYGLGGYEQYF
TRBD1	TRBV6-4	.	TRBJ2-7	TGTGCCAGCATGCTGACAGGGGCCTACTACGAGCAGTACTTC	CASMLTGAYYEQYF
TRBD2	TRBV29-1	.	TRBJ2-1	TGCAGCGTTGAAGAGGGGGGAGGGCCAGGTAATGAGCAGTTCTTC	CSVEEGGGPGNEQFF
.	TRBV28	.	TRBJ2-7	TGTGCCAGCAGTCCGTCTCTGCGGGCTTTCGACGAGCAGTACTTC	CASSPSLRAFDEQYF
.	TRBV27	.	TRBJ2-7	TGTGCCAGCAGTCTAGGGGGTGGGAACGAGCAGTACTTC	CASSLGGGNEQYF
.	TRBV28	once	TRBJ2-1	TGTGCCAGCAGTTCCTACAGTCACGATGAGCAGTTCTTC	CASSSYSHDEQFF
TRBD1	TRBV12-5	.	TRBJ1-5	TGTGCTAGTGGTTTGGTCACAACAGACAGGGGGCCCTATCAGCCCCAGCATTTT	CASGLVTTDRGPYQPQHF
.	TRBV7-9	.	TRBJ2-7	TGTGCCAGCAGCGCGACCGAGTCCTACGAGCAGTACTTC	CASSATESYEQYF
TRBD2	TRBV10-1	.	TRBJ2-7	TGCGCCAGTTCAGGGGAAGCGGGAGGAGCGAACTACGAGCAGTACTTC	CASSGEAGGANYEQYF
.	TRBV27	once	TRBJ2-6	TGTGCCAGCAGTTTCAAGTCTGGGGCCAACGTCCTGACTTTC	CASSFKSGANVLTF
.	TRBV28	.	TRBJ2-1	TGTGCCGTCCATAGGGCGGGGAGCTCCTACAATGAGCAGTTCTTC	CAVHRAGSSYNEQFF
.	TRBV28	once	TRBJ2-3	TGTGCCAGCAGTTTAGTCTCTGGGGCAGATACGCAGTATTTT	CASSLVSGADTQYF
.	TRBV19	.	TRBJ1-1	TGTGCCAGTACCTTTAGACAGGCGACGAACACTGAAGCTTTCTTT	CASTFRQATNTEAFF
.	TRBV7-8	.	TRBJ1-5	TGTGCCAGCAGCTTATTTAAGGGTAATAGCAATCAGCCCCAGCATTTT	CASSLFKGNSNQPQHF
TRBD2	TRBV7-8	.	TRBJ2-1	TGTGCCAGCAGCCCTCTAGCGGGAGGGGTAGATGAGCAGTTCTTC	CASSPLAGGVDEQFF
TRBD2	TRBV9	.	TRBJ2-1	TGTGCCAGCAGCCGCGGACTAGCGGAACCCAATGAGCAGTTCTTC	CASSRGLAEPNEQFF
.	TRBV15	.	TRBJ1-2	TGTGCCACCAGCAGAGATTTTTCGGGCTATGGCTACACCTTC	CATSRDFSGYGYTF
TRBD1	TRBV6-5	.	TRBJ1-1	TGTGCCAGCAGTTACGCCTCCGGGACAGGGGCGGGAGTCGGCTTT	CASSYASGTGAGVGF
.	TRBV9	.	TRBJ2-1	TGTGCCAGCAGCTTCCAGGGTGGTGAGCAGTTCTTC	CASSFQGGEQFF
TRBD1	TRBV11-2	.	TRBJ2-7	TGTGCCAGCAGCTGGGACAGGGACGAGCAGTACTTC	CASSWDRDEQYF
.	TRBV20-1	few	TRBJ1-1	TGCAGTGCAAGAATGAACACTGAAGCTTTCTTT	CSARMNTEAFF
TRBD1	TRBV9	.	TRBJ1-2	TGTGCCAGCAGCGTAGAGGGACAGGGTAGGGATGGCTACACCTTC	CASSVEGQGRDGYTF
.	TRBV5-4	.	TRBJ1-1	TGTGCCAGCAGCTTGTTAGGGGAGGGCACTGAAGCTTTCTTT	CASSLLGEGTEAFF
.	TRBV4-2	.	TRBJ2-7	TGTGCCAGCAGCCTCAGCTACGAGCAGTACTTC	CASSLSYEQYF
.	TRBV5-1	.	TRBJ1-2	TGCGCCAGCAGCCCTCCGGAGCACTATGGCTACACCTTC	CASSPPEHYGYTF
TRBD1	TRBV9	.	TRBJ1-2	TGTGCCAGCAGCGCAGGGACAGGGGGCAATGGCTACACCTTC	CASSAGTGGNGYTF
.	TRBV7-9	.	TRBJ2-3	TGTGCCAGCAGCTCCACAGGCACGCAGTATTTT	CASSSTGTQYF
TRBD2	TRBV4-1	.	TRBJ2-1	TGCGCCAGCAGCCAAGATGCAGCGGGAGGAACTTACAATGAGCAGTTCTTC	CASSQDAAGGTYNEQFF
.	TRBV19	.	TRBJ2-3	TGTGCCAGTAGTACCACTGCGTGGGAAGATACGCAGTATTTT	CASSTTAWEDTQYF
TRBD1	TRBV27	.	TRBJ1-6	TGTGCCAGCAGTTCGACAGGGGTTAGGTATAATTCACCCCTCCACTTT	CASSSTGVRYNSPLHF
TRBD1	TRBV27	.	TRBJ2-7	TGTGCCAGCAGTTTTGCGGGACAGGGACCATACGAGCAGTACTTC	CASSFAGQGPYEQYF
TRBD2	TRBV4-1	.	TRBJ2-7	TGCGCCAGCAGCCAAGGACTAGCGGACGCCTACGAGCAGTACTTC	CASSQGLADAYEQYF
TRBD1	TRBV19	.	TRBJ2-1	TGTGCCAGTAGTATAGATGTGGGACAGGGGTCCTACAATGAGCAGTTCTTC	CASSIDVGQGSYNEQFF
.	TRBV27	.	TRBJ2-7	TGTGCCAGCAGTCCCGTCGGTGGGTCTCTTTCTTCCTACGAGCAGTACTTC	CASSPVGGSLSSYEQYF
TRBD1	TRBV28	.	TRBJ1-5	TGTGCCAGCAGTCGTATCACCCGGGACAGGGGCGGTCAGCCCCAGCATTTT	CASSRITRDRGGQPQHF